This T cell receptor beta chain was identified during a study of T cell changes during pregnancy in multiple sclerosis. Some clones are missing from TCRdb's copy, which holds only in-frame ones; the method was immunoSEQ multiplex PCR. The top ten hold less than 0.6% of the sample, which has around 50,000 clones, about 93% seen once. Germline-derived CDR1 and CDR2 are SGHNT and YENEEA. V dropped 3 bases and J dropped 6; count of bases not matched to a gene: 3. The CDR3 totals 13 residues. This sequence was found in a female donor with multiple sclerosis, enrolled in a pregnancy study. This chain joins TRBV11-3 and TRBJ1-1; 8 bases align to TRBD1. Sequences were derived from CD4+ T cells from peripheral blood mononuclear cells, sampled in the third trimester of pregnancy. This chain's CDR3 is CASSLIQGAEAFF. The CDR3 nucleotides are TGTGCCAGCAGCTTGATACAGGGGGCTGAAGCTTTCTTT. The full variable domain, its missing parts supplied by reference TRBV11-3 and TRBJ1-1, is EAGVVQSPRYKIIEKKQPVAFWCNPISGHNTLYWYLQNLGQGPELLIRYENEEAVDDSQLPKDRFSAERLKGVDSTLKIQPAELGDSAVYLCASSLIQGAEAFFGQGTRLTVV.